This TCR beta chain was identified during a study of tumour-infiltrating T cells in Burkitt lymphoma. Study as a whole: Repertoire clonality predicted overall and progression-free survival.

There are 14 residues in the CDR3. Germline CDR1 is MNHEY and CDR2 is SMNVEV (reference sequence). The V end was cut by 5 bases, the J end by 3 bases, with 13 bases between. Using immunoSEQ multiplex PCR, the repertoire was profiled, and TCRdb retains in-frame clones only, with some absent. The repertoire holds 14,000 or so clones, around 80% seen once, with roughly 6.6% in the top ten. The rearrangement uses TRBV27 and TRBJ2-5; D is possibly TRBD2 (7 bases). The sequenced material came from tumor tissue. The sequence came from a human donor with diffuse large B-cell lymphoma. CDR3 coding DNA: TGTGCCAGCAGTCCGGCGGGGGCGAAAGAGACCCAGTACTTC. Its protein product is CASSPAGAKETQYF.